Listed here are 21 T cell receptor beta chains from one sample, sequenced in a study of shared clonotypes between healthy human individuals (TCRdb year 2020). Libraries were made using the immunoSEQ multiplex PCR assay. TCRdb obtained this table from immuneACCESS and retained in-frame rearrangements with V and J assigned. These tables miss some clones; where compared with another copy, unresolved V genes account for less than half of the shortfall, and the remainder is unexplained. The sample table records 2.3 million or so clones; over 90% of these occur just once. About 0.41% of the sample comes from the top ten. Sequenced sample: naive CD4+ T cells from PBMCs. Taken with the paper, the label for cell subset or site translates to: CD45RA+ positively selected. The receptors come from a man aged 18 to 30 in good health. Some clones in this sample may be carry-over from other donors' samples.

The genes are TRBV20-1 and TRBJ1-1; no reliable D call. Trimming stripped 2 bases from V and 5 bases from J, with 3 bases between. The CDR3 consists of 10 residues. The germline CDR1 and CDR2 sequences are DFQATT and SNEGSKA (reference sequence). The CDR3 region is CSARPTEAFF. In DNA form, the CDR3 reads TGCAGTGCTAGACCGACTGAAGCTTTCTTT.

The chain has TRBV6-5 and TRBJ2-1; the D gene could be TRBD1 or TRBD2 (5 bases each). Germline loops: CDR1 MNHEY, CDR2 SVGAGI. V shed 6 bases and J shed 4 bases, with 13 bases lying between them. The CDR3 covers 14 residues. CDR3 nucleotide sequence: TGTGCCAGCAGCCCCGGGACGGAGTACAATGAGCAGTTCTTC. The encoded protein is CASSPGTEYNEQFF.

V usage is TRBV28 and J usage is TRBJ2-7; 11 bases match TRBD2. CDR1 MDHEN and CDR2 SYDVKM come from the germline V gene. Trimming at V came to 8 bases and at J to 1 base, leaving 7 bases not matched to a gene. The CDR3 contains 15 residues. This CDR3 is CASDASGRTSYEQYF. For the CDR3, the DNA is TGTGCCAGCGATGCTAGCGGGAGGACGTCCTACGAGCAGTACTTC.

The chain combines TRBV27 with TRBJ2-2; either TRBD1 or TRBD2 may fit D (5 bases each). The CDR3 runs 17 residues. CDR1 is MNHEY and CDR2 is SMNVEV in the germline V gene (reference sequence). V shed 4 bases and J shed 4 bases, with 19 bases lying between them. The DNA of the CDR3 is TGTGCCAGCAGTTCCATACGGGGCAGCTTTACCACCGGGGAGCTGTTTTTT. It encodes CASSSIRGSFTTGELFF.

This chain connects TRBV5-1 to TRBJ2-1; TRBD2 matches 16 bases. The CDR3 loop spans 17 amino acids. Per the germline V gene, CDR1 is SGHRS and CDR2 is YFSETQ. Losses at the gene ends were 4 bases for V and 8 bases for J; bases not matched to a gene: 9. The CDR3 reads CASSRGTSGRAEYEQFF. CDR3 DNA: TGCGCCAGCAGCCGCGGGACTAGCGGGAGGGCCGAGTATGAGCAGTTCTTC.

This rearrangement joins TRBV4-1 to TRBJ2-5, with D possibly being TRBD1 (7 bases). This CDR3 comprises 16 residues. From germline, CDR1 is MGHRA and CDR2 YSYEKL. V was shortened by 5 bases and J by 4 bases, with 20 bases between the two germline ends. This CDR3 is CASSSKIGGGSETQYF. Written as DNA, the CDR3 is TGCGCCAGCAGCTCCAAGATAGGAGGGGGCTCAGAGACCCAGTACTTC.

This clone was detected only once. The J gene is TRBJ1-5, the V gene TRBV7-8; D is unclear. This CDR3 has 15 amino acids. V shed 2 bases and J shed 8 bases, with 16 bases lying between them. Germline V CDR1 and CDR2: SGHVS, FQNEAQ. CDR3: CASSLKPLGREPQHF. CDR3 DNA: TGTGCCAGCAGCTTAAAGCCTCTGGGGAGGGAGCCCCAGCATTTT.

This rearrangement joins TRBV9 to TRBJ2-5; 7 bases are a match to TRBD2. The germline V gene has CDR1 SGDLS and CDR2 YYNGEE. This CDR3 is 17 amino acids long. V dropped 4 bases and J dropped 4; count of bases not matched to a gene: 16. Here the CDR3 reads CASSFGTIPSPRETQYF. The DNA for the CDR3 is TGTGCCAGCAGCTTCGGGACTATCCCCAGTCCGCGAGAGACCCAGTACTTC.

Comment on this clone: This specimen includes other DNA sequences encoding the same CDR3. The chain combines TRBV7-9 with TRBJ2-5, with 7 bases lining up with TRBD1. J gave up 4 bases and V 3 bases, and 2 bases lay outside the gene matches. This CDR3 contains 13 residues. The germline gives CDR1 SEHNR, CDR2 FQNEAQ (reference sequence). CDR3: CASSLGTAETQYF. The DNA for the CDR3 is TGTGCCAGCAGCTTGGGGACAGCAGAGACCCAGTACTTC. Variable domain in full (rest from reference TRBV7-9 and TRBJ2-5): DTGVSQNPRHKITKRGQNVTFRCDPISEHNRLYWYRQTLGQGPEFLTYFQNEAQLEKSRLLSDRFSAERPKGSFSTLEIQRTEQGDSAMYLCASSLGTAETQYFGPGTRLLVL.

The V and J genes are TRBV15 and TRBJ2-3, with D maybe TRBD2 (5 bases). The CDR3 is 14 residues long. V was shortened by 1 base and J by 4 bases, with 9 bases between the two germline ends. CDR1 is LNHNV, CDR2 YYDKDF, per germline (reference sequence). CDR3 coding DNA: TGTGCCACCAGCAGAGCCCCGGAGGCAGATACGCAGTATTTT. Protein product: CATSRAPEADTQYF.

The DNA of the CDR3 is TGCAGGGGGGTGGAGGGATCTGGCTACACCTTC. Its protein product is CRGVEGSGYTF. This chain links TRBV20-1 with TRBJ1-2, with D tentatively TRBD1 (5 bases). The CDR3 runs 11 residues. Germline CDR1 and CDR2: DFQATT and SNEGSKA (reference sequence).

The chain carries TRBV29-1 and TRBJ1-1, with D possibly being TRBD1 (6 bases). This CDR3 comprises 16 residues. Per the germline V gene, CDR1 is SQVTM and CDR2 is ANQGSEA. Trimming took off 5 bases at V and 0 bases at J, with 19 bases between the two ends. CDR3 DNA: TGCAGCGTTTATCCCTCTGGACAGCGCATGAACACTGAAGCTTTCTTT. This encodes CSVYPSGQRMNTEAFF.

This chain uses TRBV19 with TRBJ1-3, with D uncertain. The CDR3 is 14 amino acids. V was trimmed by 7 bases and J by 0 bases, leaving 10 bases between them. CDR1 and CDR2 from the germline V gene are LNHDA and SQIVND (reference sequence). In nucleotides, the CDR3 is TGTGCCAGTACCCCGGGGTACTCTGGAAACACCATATATTTT. Its translation: CASTPGYSGNTIYF.

This clone has only one observation. This sequence joins TRBV5-6 and TRBJ2-5; 9 bases agree with TRBD1. The germline CDR1 and CDR2 sequences are SGHDT and YYEEEE. The CDR3 totals 15 residues. Losses at the gene ends were 3 bases for V and 3 bases for J; bases not matched to a gene: 6. The CDR3 DNA is TGTGCCAGCAGCTCTACCAGGACAGGGGAAGAGACCCAGTACTTC. Protein product: CASSSTRTGEETQYF.

This rearrangement joins TRBV14 to TRBJ2-5; D perhaps matches TRBD2 (6 bases). Germline V lookup: CDR1 SGHDN, CDR2 FVKESK. The CDR3 totals 15 residues. V was shortened by 3 bases and J by 3 bases, with 14 bases between the two germline ends. Here the CDR3 reads CASSQPGLLKETQYF. The DNA for the CDR3 is TGTGCCAGCAGCCAGCCGGGACTTCTGAAAGAGACCCAGTACTTC.

This clone came up a few times. V usage is TRBV7-9 and J usage is TRBJ1-1; D not resolved. The V end was cut by 4 bases, the J end by 10 bases, with 13 bases between. CDR1 and CDR2 (germline): SEHNR, FQNEAQ (reference sequence). This CDR3 is built from 12 residues. The CDR3 region is CASSSPRERAFF. The DNA of the CDR3 is TGTGCCAGCAGCTCCCCTCGGGAGCGAGCTTTCTTT. The full variable domain, in which reference TRBV7-9 and TRBJ1-1 provide the parts outside the CDR3, is DTGVSQNPRHKITKRGQNVTFRCDPISEHNRLYWYRQTLGQGPEFLTYFQNEAQLEKSRLLSDRFSAERPKGSFSTLEIQRTEQGDSAMYLCASSSPRERAFFGQGTRLTVV.

The gene calls are TRBV7-3 and TRBJ2-1, with TRBD2 matching 12 bases. Losses at the gene ends were 6 bases for V and 5 bases for J; bases not matched to a gene: 8. There are 16 residues in the CDR3. Germline CDR1 reads SGHTA; CDR2 reads FQGTGA. The CDR3 DNA follows: TGTGCCAGCAGACCCGGACTAGCGGGATCCAACAATGAGCAGTTCTTC. Its protein is CASRPGLAGSNNEQFF. Together with reference TRBV7-3 and TRBJ2-1, the CDR3 gives the full variable domain: GAGVSQTPSNKVTEKGKYVELRCDPISGHTALYWYRQSLGQGPEFLIYFQGTGAADDSGLPNDRFFAVRPEGSVSTLKIQRTERGDSAVYLCASRPGLAGSNNEQFFGPGTRLTVL.

V and J are TRBV29-1 and TRBJ2-1; 7 nucleotides agree with TRBD1. J lost 8 bases, V lost 7 bases, and 8 bases had no gene match. CDR3 size: 12 residues. Germline V gives CDR1 SQVTM, CDR2 ANQGSEA. CDR3 in DNA: TGCAGCGCTGAGGGACAGACACATGAGCAGTTCTTC. It is translated as CSAEGQTHEQFF.

The J gene is TRBJ2-7, the V gene TRBV6-5, with D perhaps matching TRBD2 (8 bases). The V and J ends lost 8 bases and 6 bases respectively, with 17 bases between them. This CDR3 contains 13 residues. CDR1 MNHEY and CDR2 SVGAGI come from the germline V gene. The CDR3 sequence is CASQTGGGREQYF. The CDR3 DNA reads TGTGCCAGCCAAACGGGAGGGGGCCGCGAGCAGTACTTC.

V and J are TRBV28 and TRBJ1-4; TRBD1 is a possible D gene (5 bases). V was cut by 5 bases and J by 7 bases, with 17 bases left in between. This CDR3 has 15 residues. Germline V CDR1 and CDR2: MDHEN, SYDVKM. CDR3 residues: CASSESDGDREKLFF. CDR3 bases: TGTGCCAGCAGTGAGTCCGACGGGGACCGTGAAAAACTGTTTTTT.

V and J are TRBV7-9 and TRBJ1-2; D uncertain. Germline CDR1 and CDR2: SEHNR and FQNEAQ (reference sequence). Trimming took off 1 base at V and 9 bases at J, with 9 bases between the two ends. The length of the CDR3 is 12 residues. CDR3 bases: TGTGCCAGCAGCTTAGGCGACGCTCGCTACACCTTC. Its translation is CASSLGDARYTF.